Below, one T cell receptor (beta chain) is given with its context. This clone showed up just once. The clone's antigen remains unknown. Per-base quality was not reported, and no clone a single base away is much larger than it. The donors were healthy, HIV-negative adults who had no recently reported acute infections or vaccinations. Every donor was a Caucasian adult living in Nashville, Tennessee, USA. CD4+ T cells were enriched by magnetic negative selection, after which naive cells were positively selected on CD45RA and the negative fraction was taken as the memory subset. After blood collection by leukapheresis, PBMCs were isolated using Ficoll-Histopaque density gradient centrifugation and then cryopreserved in the vapor phase of liquid nitrogen. Analytical flow cytometry was used to check the purity and quantity of every magnetically sorted T cell population. Each sorted fraction had its genomic DNA isolated and then quantified by UV absorbance on a Nanodrop 2000c.

Using the deep immunoSEQ assay, TCR CDR3 regions were amplified from genomic DNA by multiplex PCR. Extracted genomic DNA from each cell subset was distributed evenly across all wells of several immunoSEQ 96-well plates, and each plate was treated as a replicate. For sorted subsets, about 200 ng genomic DNA, equal to 30,000 to 35,000 T cell genomes, was loaded into each replicate PCR. Purified libraries were quantified with a Qubit 3.0 fluorometer, sized on a Bioanalyzer 2100, and re-quantified with the KAPA Library Quantification kit. A separate single-read 150-cycle Illumina NextSeq 550 flow cell was used to sequence each immunoSEQ 96-well plate. Concerning the study's data processing: The immunoSEQ output contained only junctional sequences without quality scores, so filtering could not match that applied to full-length reads. Sequences were annotated with PyIR, a Python wrapper for IgBLAST v1.9, and V/J genes and CDR3 were assigned using IMGT germline references. Reads with weak V/J assignments (E-value above 1e-6), missing CDR3, stop codons, out-of-frame junctions, or ambiguous translated residues were removed. V3J clonotypes were defined by identical inferred V gene, J gene, and CDR3 amino acid sequence. Percentage overlap between repertoires was calculated by dividing the number of shared unique clonotypes by the size of the smaller repertoire. RTK rarefaction, the Chao1 estimator, and Recon v2.1 estimates of unobserved clonotypes were used to assess repertoire richness. Generation probabilities were computed with OLGA for all TCRbeta clonotypes obtained by the gDNA method from a few donors. Held by TCRdb, this immuneACCESS table contains in-frame sequences only and omits some clones. Under half of the omission traces to an unresolved V gene where checked; the cause of the rest is unknown. From that table come the V and J calls and clone size; the DNA was used to work out D and trimming. Within this sample are approximately 2.5 million clones, with 90% to 95% of them counted one time only. Over 0.12% of the sample is taken by the ten largest.

The data stem from a study of shared clonotypes between healthy human individuals (dated by TCRdb to about 2020). General notes on the study: Three men and two women, aged 18 to 49 years, made up the cohort. For each donor, CD4 naive and CD4 memory were each given three plates, CD8 naive was given two plates, and CD8 memory was given one plate. The study deeply sequenced blood TCR repertoires of about 5 healthy adults to estimate repertoire size and the extent of clonotype sharing between individuals. Different laboratories and diverse techniques were used to prepare libraries and sequence TCR repertoires, to increase sequencing depth and limit assay-specific biases. Per donor, leukapheresis produced somewhere between about 0.85 and 9.5 billion PBMCs.

Here is what the overall study found, with its caveats: Across several donors, around 5% of naive CD4, around 3.5% of naive CD8, roughly 2.2% of memory CD4, and under 0.45% of memory CD8 clonotypes were shared. Pairwise subsampling indicated that sequencing depth was expected to affect the degree of clonotype sharing among donors. The small number of donors limited the genetic and exposure-history diversity represented. Naive subsets generally had larger estimated clonotype richness than memory subsets. Only blood was sampled, and tissue TCR repertoires likely differ from those in blood. Clonotypes shared by all four sorted-subset donors showed higher generation probabilities than non-shared clonotypes. Incomplete sequencing was indicated by rarefaction of sorted-subset datasets, despite the large sequencing depth.

The CDR3 spans 15 residues, from the cysteine through the phenylalanine. The retained sequence is limited to the CDR3, 45 bases, with the frame set at the first base. In the germline V gene, CDR1 corresponds to SGDLS and CDR2 to YYNGEE. V is clipped by 2 bases and J by 0 bases, and the sequence between their germline boundaries is 9 bases long. Here the chain combines TRBV9 and TRBJ2-1; the D gene is possibly TRBD1, with 6 bases matching. Sample: naive CD4+ T cells sorted from blood. The cell subset or site label, as the study defines it: CD45RA+ positively selected. This receptor was obtained from a man between 18 and 35 years old in good health. Read as DNA, the sequence is TGTGCCAGCAGCGTCCAGGGGATCTCCTACAATGAGCAGTTCTTC. Protein translation: CASSVQGISYNEQFF.